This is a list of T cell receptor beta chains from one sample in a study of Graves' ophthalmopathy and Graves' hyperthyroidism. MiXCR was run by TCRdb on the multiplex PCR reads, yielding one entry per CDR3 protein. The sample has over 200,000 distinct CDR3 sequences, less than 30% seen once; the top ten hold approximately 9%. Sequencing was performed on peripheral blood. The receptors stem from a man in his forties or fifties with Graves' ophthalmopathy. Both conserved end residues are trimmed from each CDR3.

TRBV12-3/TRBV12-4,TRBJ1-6,ASSLGFTKSPLH
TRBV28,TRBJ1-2,ASSLTYNYGYT
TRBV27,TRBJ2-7,ASSPLRGDRAYEQY
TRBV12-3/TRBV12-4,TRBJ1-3,ASSLPFSGNTIY
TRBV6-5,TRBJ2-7,ASSPFDLYEQY
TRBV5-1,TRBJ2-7,ASTIAGGGEQY
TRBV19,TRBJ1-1,ASSISDRQPGAF
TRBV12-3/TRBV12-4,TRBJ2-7,ASGTGTTYEQY
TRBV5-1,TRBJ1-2,ASSPLAGPGGYT
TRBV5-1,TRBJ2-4,ASSLAGTNVGDIQY
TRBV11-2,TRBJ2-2,ASTKSGERAPGELF
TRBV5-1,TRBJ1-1,ASSFSMNTEAF
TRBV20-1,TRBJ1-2,SARDWTSNYGYT
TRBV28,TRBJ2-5,ASSLYSPTGKGEY
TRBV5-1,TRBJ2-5,ASSLATQVQETQY
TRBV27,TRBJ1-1,ASSINPVVGNTEAF
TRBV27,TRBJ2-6,VSSRDCLSGANVLT
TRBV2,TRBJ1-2,ASRIQGANGYT
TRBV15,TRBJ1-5,ATSKTNGVLGQPQH
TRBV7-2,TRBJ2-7,ASSLGSYGEQY
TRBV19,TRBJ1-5,ASMDREGNQPQH
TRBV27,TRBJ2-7,ASSTRDTGNYEQY
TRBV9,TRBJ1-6,ASMGDRGSPLH
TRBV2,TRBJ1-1,ASSEGERGGEAF